The TCR beta chain under discussion was sequenced for a study of cytomegalovirus exposure and HLA in healthy donors. To note about this clone: Its antigen is currently unknown.

The PCR used 60 Vbeta and 13 Jbeta primers. In the authors' workflow: Counted up in a later analysis, unique TCR beta chains came to 60 million to 95 million, with some 9.9 million shared. Assay used: immunoSEQ multiplex PCR; TCRdb lists only in-frame clones, some missing. V and J calls and clone size are copied from that table; D and trimming were computed from the DNA. The sample records around 130,000 clones, 75% to 90% being singletons. Findings and limits, study-wide: A later analysis linked a missense variant in DCLRE1C to the trimming of TCR beta V and J genes.

This sequence was found in a woman in her 30s in good health and CMV-seropositive. The specimen sequenced was PBMCs.

CDR3 region: CAISAQGNTEAFF. The CDR3 bases are TGTGCCATCAGTGCTCAGGGGAACACTGAAGCTTTCTTT. The rearrangement uses TRBV10-3 and TRBJ1-1; perhaps TRBD1 as D (5 bases). The CDR3 covers 13 residues. Germline CDR1 is ENHRY and CDR2 is SYGVKD. V gave up 4 bases and J gave up 1 base, with 7 bases separating them.